This T cell receptor (beta chain) stems from a study of blood T cell repertoires in COVID-19. Study overall: Collection of acute and convalescent COVID-19 samples took place in the United States, Italy and Spain. Nucleic acid was either cDNA or gDNA, and it came from T cells, B-cell-depleted T cells, or PBMCs.

Assay: immunoSEQ multiplex PCR; the TCRdb copy retains only in-frame clones and omits some. The sample holds 250,000 or so clones, about 83% seen once. Recruits, aged roughly 18 to 95 years, lived in under 25 US areas. A PCR-confirmed or clinician-diagnosed COVID-19 case had contacted exposed participants within 2 weeks of entry. The TCR comes from a woman aged 40 to 50 who had been exposed to COVID-19. The sequenced sample consisted of PBMCs or T cells enriched from blood (not recorded which).

The CDR3 DNA follows: TGTGCCAGCAGCCAATTGGGCAGGGGAAATTCACCCCTCCACTTT. Its protein is CASSQLGRGNSPLHF. The chain has TRBV16 and TRBJ1-6; possibly TRBD1 for D (6 bases). V lost 1 base, J lost 7 bases, and 11 bases lay in between. Germline V lookup: CDR1 KGHSY, CDR2 FQNENV. This CDR3 region has 15 residues.